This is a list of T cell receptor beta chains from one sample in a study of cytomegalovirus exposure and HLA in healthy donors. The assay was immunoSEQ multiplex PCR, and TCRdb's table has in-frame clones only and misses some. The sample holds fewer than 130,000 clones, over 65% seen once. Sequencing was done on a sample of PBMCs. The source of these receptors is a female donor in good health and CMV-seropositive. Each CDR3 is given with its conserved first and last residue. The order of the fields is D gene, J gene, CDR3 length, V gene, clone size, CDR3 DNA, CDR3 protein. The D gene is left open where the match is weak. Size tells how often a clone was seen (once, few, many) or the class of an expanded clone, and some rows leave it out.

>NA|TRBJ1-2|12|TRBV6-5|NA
TGTGCCAGCAGTAGGGGCAACTATGGCTACACCTTC
CASSRGNYGYTF
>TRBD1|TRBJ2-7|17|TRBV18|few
TGTGCCAGCTCACCGGGGACAGGGGGCTATCACTCCTACGAGCAGTACTTC
CASSPGTGGYHSYEQYF
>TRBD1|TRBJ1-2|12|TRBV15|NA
TGTGCCACCAGCAGAGCGACAGGGCCATACACCTTC
CATSRATGPYTF
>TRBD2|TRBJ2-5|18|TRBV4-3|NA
TGCGCCAGCAGCCAAGAACCCCCGCGGGGGCGGGGGGAGGTGACCCAGTACTTC
CASSQEPPRGRGEVTQYF
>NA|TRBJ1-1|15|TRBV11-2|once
TGTGCCAGCAGCTCAGATGGTCTAATCGGGACTGAAGCTTTCTTT
CASSSDGLIGTEAFF
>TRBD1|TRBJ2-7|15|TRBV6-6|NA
TGTGCCAGCAGTGGACGGGACAGGGGTGCCTACGAGCAGTACTTC
CASSGRDRGAYEQYF
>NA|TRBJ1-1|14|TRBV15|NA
TGTGCCACCAGCTGGGTCCAGGGGCCAACTGAAGCTTTCTTT
CATSWVQGPTEAFF
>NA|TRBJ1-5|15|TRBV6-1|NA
TGTGCCAGCAGTCGGGGACTAAGGGTTGGTCAGCCCCAGCATTTT
CASSRGLRVGQPQHF
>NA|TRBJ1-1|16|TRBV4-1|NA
TGCGCCAGCAGCCAAGGGTTGACAGGAGCGAACACTGAAGCTTTCTTT
CASSQGLTGANTEAFF
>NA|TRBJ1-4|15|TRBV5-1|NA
TGCGCCAGCAGCCCCATGGCGGGGGGAACTGAAAAACTGTTTTTT
CASSPMAGGTEKLFF
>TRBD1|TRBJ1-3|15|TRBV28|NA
TGTGCCAGCAGTTCGAGTACAGGGGCTGGAAACACCATATATTTT
CASSSSTGAGNTIYF
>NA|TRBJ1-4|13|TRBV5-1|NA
TGCGCCAGCAGAAGGACTTTAAATGAAAAACTGTTTTTT
CASRRTLNEKLFF
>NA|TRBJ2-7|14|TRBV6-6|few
TGTGCCAGCAGCCCTTACGGGGGAAACTACGAGCAGTACTTC
CASSPYGGNYEQYF
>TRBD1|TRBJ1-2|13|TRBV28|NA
TGTGCCAGCAGACCCGACAGGGTGAACGGCTACACCTTC
CASRPDRVNGYTF
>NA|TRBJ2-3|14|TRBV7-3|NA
TGTGCCAGCAGCCCAGGGACAGCGGGAGATACGCAGTATTTT
CASSPGTAGDTQYF
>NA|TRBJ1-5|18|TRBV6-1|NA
TGTGCCAGCAGTGAAATCAACATGGCCTTTGTATCCAGTCAGCCCCAGCATTTT
CASSEINMAFVSSQPQHF
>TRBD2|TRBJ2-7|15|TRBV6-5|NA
TGTGCCAGCAGGACCTGGACTAGCGGAACCTACGAGCAGTACTTC
CASRTWTSGTYEQYF
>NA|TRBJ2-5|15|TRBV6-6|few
TGTGCCAGCAGTTACTCGCCAGGGTACCAAGAGACCCAGTACTTC
CASSYSPGYQETQYF
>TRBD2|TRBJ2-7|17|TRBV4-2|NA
TGTGCCAGCAGCCAAGATCGGCGGGGGGCTGTTTCCTACGAGCAGTACTTC
CASSQDRRGAVSYEQYF
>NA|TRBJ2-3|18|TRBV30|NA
TGTGCCTGGAGCACGCCCCAATTTCAGGGGCGCGGCACAGATACGCAGTATTTT
CAWSTPQFQGRGTDTQYF
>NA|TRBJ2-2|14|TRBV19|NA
TGTGCCAGTAGGGGCAGGGGGAACACCGGGGAGCTGTTTTTT
CASRGRGNTGELFF
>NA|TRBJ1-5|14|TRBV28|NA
TGTGCCAGCAGTTTCTCAGGGGTAGGTCAGCCCCAGCATTTT
CASSFSGVGQPQHF
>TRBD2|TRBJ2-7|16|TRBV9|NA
TGTGCCAGCAGCGCAGACCTGGGGGGGAACACCTACGAGCAGTACTTC
CASSADLGGNTYEQYF
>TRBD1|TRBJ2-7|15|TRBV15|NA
TGTGCCACCAGCAGTGAGACAGGGAGCGGCTACGAGCAGTACTTC
CATSSETGSGYEQYF
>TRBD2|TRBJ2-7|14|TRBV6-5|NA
TGTGCCAGCAGATCAGCGGGACGGTCCTACGAGCAGTACTTC
CASRSAGRSYEQYF
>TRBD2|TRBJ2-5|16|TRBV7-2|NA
TGTGCCAGCAGCCCAAGGCTGGGCGGGGGGGCCAGGACCCAGTACTTC
CASSPRLGGGARTQYF
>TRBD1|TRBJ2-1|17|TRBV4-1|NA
TGCGCCAGCAGCCAATCCGCGCAGGGGGCCTCCTACAATGAGCAGTTCTTC
CASSQSAQGASYNEQFF
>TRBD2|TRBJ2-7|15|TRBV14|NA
TGTGCCAGCAGCCTGGGACTAGCGGATTCCTACGAGCAGTACTTC
CASSLGLADSYEQYF
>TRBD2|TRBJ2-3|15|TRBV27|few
TGTGCCAGCAGTTTATCTTCGGGAGGGACAGATACGCAGTATTTT
CASSLSSGGTDTQYF
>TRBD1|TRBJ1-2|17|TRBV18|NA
TGTGCCAGCTCACCACCGGTTACAGGGGGCTATGGCTATGGCTACACCTTC
CASSPPVTGGYGYGYTF
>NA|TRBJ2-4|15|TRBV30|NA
TGTGCCTGGAGTGCCAGGGGCCGGAGCTTTAACATTCAGTACTTC
CAWSARGRSFNIQYF
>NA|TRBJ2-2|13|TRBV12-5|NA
TGTGCTAGTGGTCCCGTCAACACCGGGGAGCTGTTTTTT
CASGPVNTGELFF
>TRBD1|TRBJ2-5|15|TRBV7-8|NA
TGTGCCAGCAGCTTCGGGACAGGGGCGGAAGAGACCCAGTACTTC
CASSFGTGAEETQYF
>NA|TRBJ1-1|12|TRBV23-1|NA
TGCGCCAGCAGTCAATCGGGACTAGTGGCTTTCTTT
CASSQSGLVAFF
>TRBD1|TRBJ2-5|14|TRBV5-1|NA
TGCGCCAGCAGCTGGGACAGGGATAGGGAGACCCAGTACTTC
CASSWDRDRETQYF
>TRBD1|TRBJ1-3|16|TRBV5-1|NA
TGCGCCAGCAGCCAACAACCAGGGGGCTCTGGAAACACCATATATTTT
CASSQQPGGSGNTIYF
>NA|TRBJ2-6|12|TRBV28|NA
TGTGCCAGCACCACTGGGGCCAACGTCCTGACTTTC
CASTTGANVLTF
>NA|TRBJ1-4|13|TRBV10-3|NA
TGTGCCATCACAGGACATCCCAATGAAAAACTGTTTTTT
CAITGHPNEKLFF
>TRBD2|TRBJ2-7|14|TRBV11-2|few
TGTGCCAGCAGCTCCGGGACTAGCGCCTACGAGCAGTACTTC
CASSSGTSAYEQYF
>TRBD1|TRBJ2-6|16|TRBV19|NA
TGTGCCAGTAGCCTCCCAGGGGGCTCTGGGGCCAACGTCCTGACTTTC
CASSLPGGSGANVLTF
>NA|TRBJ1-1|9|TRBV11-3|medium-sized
TGTGCCAGCAGCCTTGAAGCTTTCTTT
CASSLEAFF
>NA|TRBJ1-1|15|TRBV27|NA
TGTGCCAGCAGCCACTCACGACGGGGGAACACTGAAGCTTTCTTT
CASSHSRRGNTEAFF
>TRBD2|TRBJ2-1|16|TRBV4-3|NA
TGCGCCAGCAGCCATGTGATTGGGACTAGCGGTAATGAGCAGTTCTTC
CASSHVIGTSGNEQFF
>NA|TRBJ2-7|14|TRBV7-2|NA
TGTGCCAGCAGGCCCACAGGGAGCTCCTACGAGCAGTACTTC
CASRPTGSSYEQYF
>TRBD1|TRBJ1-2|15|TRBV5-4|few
TGTGCCAGCAGCAGATCCCCCAAGGACAGGGACGGCTACACCTTC
CASSRSPKDRDGYTF
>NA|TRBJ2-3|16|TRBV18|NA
TGTGCCAGCTCACCGGGACAACGGAGGAGCTCGGGTACGCAGTATTTT
CASSPGQRRSSGTQYF
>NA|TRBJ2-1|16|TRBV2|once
TGTGCCAGCAGTGAAGCGCTTCGGACTACAGGCAATGAGCAGTTCTTC
CASSEALRTTGNEQFF
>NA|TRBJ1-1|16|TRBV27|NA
TGTGCCAGCAGTTTTGGGCAGACCCCCGAGAACACTGAAGCTTTCTTT
CASSFGQTPENTEAFF
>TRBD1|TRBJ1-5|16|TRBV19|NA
TGTGCCAGTAGTCCCCGGGACAGGGGGCAAGGTCAGCCCCAGCATTTT
CASSPRDRGQGQPQHF
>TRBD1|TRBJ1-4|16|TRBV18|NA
TGTGCCAGCTCACCAAAGAGCTGGACAGGGTATGAAAAACTGTTTTTT
CASSPKSWTGYEKLFF
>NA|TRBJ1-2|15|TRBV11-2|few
TGTGCCAGCAGCTCCCCACGAGAAGGGAGGTATGGCTACACCTTC
CASSSPREGRYGYTF
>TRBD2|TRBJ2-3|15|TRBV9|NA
TGTGCCAGCAGCGTAGGGATAGCGGGGGGGGATACGCAGTATTTT
CASSVGIAGGDTQYF
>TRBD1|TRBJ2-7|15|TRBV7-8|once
TGTGCCAGCAGCCGAATGGACAGGGCGGCCGACGAGCAGTACTTC
CASSRMDRAADEQYF
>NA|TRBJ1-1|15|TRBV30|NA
TGTGCCTGGGCCCCATTGGACAGCCTGAACACTGAAGCTTTCTTT
CAWAPLDSLNTEAFF